These 19 T cell receptor beta chains were sequenced from one sample in a study of beta chain features in type 1 diabetes. TCRB transcripts that were expressed got sequenced, as all of the isolated RNA had been reverse transcribed. This table comes from immunoSEQ multiplex PCR, and its TCRdb copy is limited to in-frame clones, with some not included. The sample consists of 300,000 to 450,000 clones, around 12% of them appearing once. Sequenced sample: naive CD4+ T cells from blood. Receptors were obtained from a man younger than 35 in good health.

In this sample, this clone turned up a few times. The chain carries TRBV7-6 and TRBJ1-2; 7 positions agree with TRBD1. With 6 bases clipped from V and 4 bases from J, the junction kept 8 bases outside the gene matches. The CDR3 runs to 14 residues. Germline assignment: CDR1 SGHVS and CDR2 FNYEAQ. The DNA for the CDR3 is TGTGCCAGCAGTCGAACAGGGGAATCCTATGGCTACACCTTC. Translation gives CASSRTGESYGYTF.

The CDR3, as DNA: TGCGCCAGCACCCATCCCGGGATAGACAATCAGCCCCAGCATTTT. Its protein product is CASTHPGIDNQPQHF. V usage is TRBV23-1 and J usage is TRBJ1-5; D gene unclear. TRBV23-1 is designated an ORF whose function remains uncertain. Trimming pared 7 bases from V and 3 bases from J, leaving 16 bases between. The CDR3 spans 15 residues.

This clone was observed a handful of times. The gene calls are TRBV4-3 and TRBJ2-5, with D possibly TRBD1 on 7 matching bases. Per germline, CDR1 LGHNA and CDR2 YSLEER. This CDR3 has 14 residues. V was clipped by 5 bases and J by 7 bases, with 17 bases between them. In nucleotides, the CDR3 is TGCGCCAGCAGCGTGCAGGGGGGCGGAGGGACCCAGTACTTC. Its translation: CASSVQGGGGTQYF.

The chain combines TRBV7-8 with TRBJ1-1; D call uncertain. Trimming stripped 5 bases from V and 1 base from J, with 5 bases between. This CDR3 region has 12 residues. CDR1 is SGHVS and CDR2 is FQNEAQ in the germline V gene. The CDR3 is CASSPQNTEAFF. The CDR3 DNA follows: TGTGCCAGCAGCCCACAGAACACTGAAGCTTTCTTT.

This rearrangement joins TRBV5-6 to TRBJ1-1; unclear D gene. CDR1 is SGHDT, CDR2 YYEEEE, per germline. The CDR3 consists of 11 residues. Trimming removed 2 bases at V and 8 bases at J, with 7 bases between. In nucleotides, the CDR3 is TGTGCCAGCAGCTTTACGGGGGAAGCTTTCTTT. Protein: CASSFTGEAFF.

This clone was seen a handful of times. Here the CDR3 DNA reads TGTGCCAGCAGCGCCACTAGCGGGGTCACAGATACGCAGTATTTT. As protein: CASSATSGVTDTQYF. This sequence joins TRBV9 and TRBJ2-3; 10 bases are a match to TRBD2. After removal of 3 bases from V and 2 bases from J, the junction contained 3 bases not matched to a gene. This CDR3 spans 15 amino acids. Germline V gives CDR1 SGDLS, CDR2 YYNGEE. The complete variable domain, with remaining parts taken from reference TRBV9 and TRBJ2-3, reads DSGVTQTPKHLITATGQRVTLRCSPRSGDLSVYWYQQSLDQGLQFLIQYYNGEERAKGNILERFSAQQFPDLHSELNLSSLELGDSALYFCASSATSGVTDTQYFGPGTRLTVL.

This clone was counted a single time. The rearrangement links TRBV11-1 to TRBJ1-1; D gene uncertain. Per the germline V gene, CDR1 is SGHAT and CDR2 is FQDESV (reference sequence). With 4 bases removed from V and 1 base from J, the gap between germline ends came to 10 bases. CDR3 length: 14 amino acids. CDR3 protein: CASSSTIGNTEAFF. DNA for the CDR3: TGTGCCAGCAGCTCCACTATTGGGAACACTGAAGCTTTCTTT.

The rearrangement uses TRBV1 and TRBJ2-1; no DNA check was done on the table's D call, TRBD2. TRBV1 is deemed a pseudogene. This CDR3 is 17 amino acids long. In DNA form, the CDR3 reads TGCACCAGCAGCCAAGATCCACGCGGGAGCTCCTACAATGAGCAGTTCTTC. It is translated as CTSSQDPRGSSYNEQFF.

The V and J genes are TRBV2 and TRBJ1-1; 8 positions match TRBD1. Germline CDR1 and CDR2: SNHLY and FYNNEI. V dropped 5 bases and J dropped 4; count of bases not matched to a gene: 9. The CDR3 loop spans 15 amino acids. The CDR3 region is CASSPIQGVGTEAFF. The DNA for the CDR3 is TGTGCCAGCAGTCCAATACAGGGGGTTGGCACTGAAGCTTTCTTT. The whole variable domain, filled in from reference TRBV2 and TRBJ1-1, reads EPEVTQTPSHQVTQMGQEVILRCVPISNHLYFYWYRQILGQKVEFLVSFYNNEISEKSEIFDDQFSVERPDGSNFTLKIRSTKLEDSAMYFCASSPIQGVGTEAFFGQGTRLTVV.

The genes are TRBV7-8 and TRBJ2-7, with 7 bases that match TRBD2. J lost 3 bases, V lost 5 bases, and 7 bases had no gene match. The CDR3 is 14 amino acids. Germline V lookup: CDR1 SGHVS, CDR2 FQNEAQ. The CDR3 DNA follows: TGTGCCAGCAGCGTGGGGGGGTTCCTCTACGAGCAGTACTTC. Translated: CASSVGGFLYEQYF.

J is TRBJ1-2 and V is TRBV11-2; 10 bases are a match to TRBD1. This CDR3 comprises 15 residues. V dropped 2 bases and J dropped 5; count of bases not matched to a gene: 5. The germline V gene encodes CDR1 SGHAT and CDR2 FQNNGV. In nucleotides, the CDR3 is TGTGCCAGCAGCTTATCCGGGACAGGGGCGTATGGCTACACCTTC. Amino acid sequence: CASSLSGTGAYGYTF.

This clone appeared a few times. The V gene is TRBV6-6, the J gene TRBJ2-5; 12 bases are shared with TRBD1. This CDR3 comprises 16 residues. The J segment lost 2 bases and the V segment lost 2 bases, leaving 3 bases of the junction unmatched. Per the germline V gene, CDR1 is MNHNY and CDR2 is SVGAGI (reference sequence). CDR3 loop: CASSYQGQGAQETQYF. CDR3 nucleotide sequence: TGTGCCAGCAGTTACCAGGGACAGGGGGCTCAAGAGACCCAGTACTTC.

In its sample, this clone was seen a few times. The J gene is TRBJ2-1, the V gene TRBV5-6, with 11 bases identical to TRBD2. This CDR3 spans 19 amino acids. Germline CDR1 is SGHDT and CDR2 is YYEEEE. The V and J ends lost 4 bases and 0 bases, in that order; junction bases with no gene match: 12. CDR3 in DNA: TGTGCCAGCAGCAGGACCCTAGCGGGAGGTTTCCCCTCCTACAATGAGCAGTTCTTC. Its translation is CASSRTLAGGFPSYNEQFF. Together with reference TRBV5-6 and TRBJ2-1, the CDR3 gives the full variable domain: DAGVTQSPTHLIKTRGQQVTLRCSPKSGHDTVSWYQQALGQGPQFIFQYYEEEERQRGNFPDRFSGHQFPNYSSELNVNALLLGDSALYLCASSRTLAGGFPSYNEQFFGPGTRLTVL.

In its sample, this clone was seen a few times. V is TRBV28 and J is TRBJ1-4; TRBD1 aligns across 8 bases. V lost 10 bases and J lost 6; bases outside the gene matches: 19. Germline-derived CDR1 and CDR2 are MDHEN and SYDVKM. The CDR3 runs 17 residues. The CDR3 loop reads CATNSPGQEGIDEKLFF. CDR3 bases: TGTGCCACCAACTCTCCGGGACAGGAGGGCATAGATGAAAAACTGTTTTTT.

This rearrangement joins TRBV18 to TRBJ1-5, with 7 positions matching TRBD1. V shed 6 bases, J shed 7 bases, and the junction held 6 bases outside the gene matches. Germline-derived CDR1 and CDR2 are KGHSH and LQKENI. CDR3 length: 13 residues. The CDR3 protein is CASSGQGDQPQHF. DNA for the CDR3: TGTGCCAGCTCCGGCCAGGGGGACCAGCCCCAGCATTTT.

V gene TRBV15 combines with J gene TRBJ2-7; tentatively, D is TRBD1 (6 bases). Germline-derived CDR1 and CDR2 are LNHNV and YYDKDF (reference sequence). V was trimmed by 1 base and J by 4 bases, leaving 14 bases between them. The CDR3 contains 15 residues. The CDR3: CATSRAHRESYEQYF. CDR3 bases: TGTGCCACCAGCAGAGCGCACAGGGAATCGTACGAGCAGTACTTC.

Only a few counts were recorded for this clone. The chain carries TRBV2 and TRBJ1-2; 9 bases are a match to TRBD1. This CDR3 is 12 amino acids long. Trimming cost V 6 bases and J 9 bases; bases outside gene matches: 5. Per germline, CDR1 SNHLY and CDR2 FYNNEI. Here the CDR3 reads CASSGDRGSYTF. The CDR3 DNA reads TGTGCCAGCAGCGGAGACAGGGGGAGCTACACCTTC.

The V gene is TRBV9, the J gene TRBJ1-2; 7 nucleotides match TRBD1. This CDR3 region has 17 residues. Germline assignment: CDR1 SGDLS and CDR2 YYNGEE. Unmatched junction bases numbered 20, after V lost 3 bases and J lost 9 bases. The CDR3 loop reads CASSAIAMTGRLGSYTF. In nucleotides, the CDR3 is TGTGCCAGCAGCGCCATCGCCATGACAGGGCGCTTGGGAAGCTACACCTTC.

The chain combines TRBV6-6 with TRBJ2-7; TRBD2 aligns across 12 bases. CDR1 MNHNY and CDR2 SVGAGI come from the germline V gene (reference sequence). This CDR3 has 14 residues. V lost 10 bases to trimming and J lost 5 bases; unmatched junction nucleotides: 9. Written as DNA, the CDR3 is TGTGCCACTGCGACTAGCGGGAGTTTCGACGAGCAGTACTTC. Its protein is CATATSGSFDEQYF.